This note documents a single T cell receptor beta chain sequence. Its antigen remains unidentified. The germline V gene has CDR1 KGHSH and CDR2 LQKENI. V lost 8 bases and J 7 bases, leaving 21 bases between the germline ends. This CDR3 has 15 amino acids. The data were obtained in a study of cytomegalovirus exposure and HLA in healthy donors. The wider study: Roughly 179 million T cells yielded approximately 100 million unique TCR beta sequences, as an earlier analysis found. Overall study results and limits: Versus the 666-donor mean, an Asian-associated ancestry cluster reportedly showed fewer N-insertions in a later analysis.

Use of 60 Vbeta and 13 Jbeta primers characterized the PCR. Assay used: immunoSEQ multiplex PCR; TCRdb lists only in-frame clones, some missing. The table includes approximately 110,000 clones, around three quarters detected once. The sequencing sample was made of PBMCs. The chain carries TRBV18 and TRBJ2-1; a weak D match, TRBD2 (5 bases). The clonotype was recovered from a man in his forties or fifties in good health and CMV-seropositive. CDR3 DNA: TGTGCCAGCCCCTGGCTCGGGAATCTTAAAAATGAGCAGTTCTTC. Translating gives CASPWLGNLKNEQFF. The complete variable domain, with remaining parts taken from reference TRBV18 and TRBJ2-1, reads NAGVMQNPRHLVRRRGQEARLRCSPMKGHSHVYWYRQLPEEGLKFMVYLQKENIIDESGMPKERFSAEFPKEGPSILRIQQVVRGDSAAYFCASPWLGNLKNEQFFGPGTRLTVL.